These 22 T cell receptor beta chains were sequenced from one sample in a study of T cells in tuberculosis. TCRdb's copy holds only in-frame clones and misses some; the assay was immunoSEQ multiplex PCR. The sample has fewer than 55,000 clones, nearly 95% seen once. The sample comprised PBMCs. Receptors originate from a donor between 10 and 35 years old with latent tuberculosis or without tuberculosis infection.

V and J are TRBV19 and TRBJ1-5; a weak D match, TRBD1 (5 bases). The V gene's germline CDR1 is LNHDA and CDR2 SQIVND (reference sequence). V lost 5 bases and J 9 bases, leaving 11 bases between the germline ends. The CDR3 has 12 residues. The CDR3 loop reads CASSLTQGPQHF. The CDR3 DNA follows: TGTGCCAGTAGTTTGACTCAGGGGCCCCAGCATTTT. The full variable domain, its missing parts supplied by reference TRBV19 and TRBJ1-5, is DGGITQSPKYLFRKEGQNVTLSCEQNLNHDAMYWYRQDPGQGLRLIYYSQIVNDFQKGDIAEGYSVSREKKESFPLTVTSAQKNPTAFYLCASSLTQGPQHFGDGTRLSIL.

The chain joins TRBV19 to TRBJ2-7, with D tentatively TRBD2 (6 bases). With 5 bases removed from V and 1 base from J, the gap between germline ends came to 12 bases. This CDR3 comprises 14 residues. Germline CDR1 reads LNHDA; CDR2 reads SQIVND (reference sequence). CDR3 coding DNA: TGTGCCAGTAGTCAAGGAGGGAGTTCCTACGAGCAGTACTTC. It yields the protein CASSQGGSSYEQYF.

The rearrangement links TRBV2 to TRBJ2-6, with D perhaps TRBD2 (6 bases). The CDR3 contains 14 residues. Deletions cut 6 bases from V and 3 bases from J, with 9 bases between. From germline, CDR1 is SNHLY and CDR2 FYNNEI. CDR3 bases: TGTGCCAGCAGGACCGGGGGTGGGGCCAACGTCCTGACTTTC. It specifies CASRTGGGANVLTF.

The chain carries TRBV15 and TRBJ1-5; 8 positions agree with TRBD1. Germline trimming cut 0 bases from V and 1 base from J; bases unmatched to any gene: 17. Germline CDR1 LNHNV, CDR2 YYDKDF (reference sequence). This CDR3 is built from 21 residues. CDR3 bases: TGTGCCACCAGCAGAGATTTCAAACAGGGGGAAGGGGTTGGCAGCAATCAGCCCCAGCATTTT. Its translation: CATSRDFKQGEGVGSNQPQHF.

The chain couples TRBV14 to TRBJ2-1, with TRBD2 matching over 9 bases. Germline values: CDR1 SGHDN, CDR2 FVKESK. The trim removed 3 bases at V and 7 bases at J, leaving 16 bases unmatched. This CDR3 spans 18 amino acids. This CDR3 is CASSQVPWSSGRVNEQFF. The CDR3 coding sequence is TGTGCCAGCAGCCAGGTCCCTTGGAGTAGCGGGAGAGTGAATGAGCAGTTCTTC.

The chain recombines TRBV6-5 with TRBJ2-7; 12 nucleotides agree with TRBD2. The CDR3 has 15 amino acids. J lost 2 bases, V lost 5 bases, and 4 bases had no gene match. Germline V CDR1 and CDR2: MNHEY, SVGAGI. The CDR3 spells CASSSGTSGPYEQYF. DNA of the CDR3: TGTGCCAGCAGTAGCGGGACTAGCGGGCCCTACGAGCAGTACTTC.

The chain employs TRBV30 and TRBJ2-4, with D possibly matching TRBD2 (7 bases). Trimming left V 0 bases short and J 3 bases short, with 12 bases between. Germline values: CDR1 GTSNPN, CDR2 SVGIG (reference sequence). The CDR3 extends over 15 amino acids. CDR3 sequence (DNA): TGTGCCTGGAGTGTACTAGGGGGGGACAAAAACATTCAGTACTTC. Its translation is CAWSVLGGDKNIQYF.

The CDR3 region is CASTKDSRPYGYTF. As DNA, the CDR3 is TGTGCCAGCACCAAGGACAGCCGACCTTATGGCTACACCTTC. The chain couples TRBV6-6 to TRBJ1-2; D possibly corresponds to TRBD1 (6 bases). The germline V gene has CDR1 MNHNY and CDR2 SVGAGI (reference sequence). The length of the CDR3 is 14 residues. Trimming removed 7 bases from V and 5 bases from J, with 17 bases in between.

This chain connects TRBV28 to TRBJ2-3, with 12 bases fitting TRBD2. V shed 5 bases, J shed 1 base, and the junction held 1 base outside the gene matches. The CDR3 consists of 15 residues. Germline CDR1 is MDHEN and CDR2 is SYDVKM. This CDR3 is CASSLAGGRTDTQYF. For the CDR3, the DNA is TGTGCCAGCAGTCTAGCGGGAGGGCGCACAGATACGCAGTATTTT.

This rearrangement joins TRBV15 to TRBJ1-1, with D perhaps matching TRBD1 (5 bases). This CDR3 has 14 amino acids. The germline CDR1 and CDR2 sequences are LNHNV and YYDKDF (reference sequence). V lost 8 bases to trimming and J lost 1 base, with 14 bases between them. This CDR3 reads CATGGVSENTEAFF. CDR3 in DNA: TGTGCCACCGGAGGGGTTTCGGAGAACACTGAAGCTTTCTTT.

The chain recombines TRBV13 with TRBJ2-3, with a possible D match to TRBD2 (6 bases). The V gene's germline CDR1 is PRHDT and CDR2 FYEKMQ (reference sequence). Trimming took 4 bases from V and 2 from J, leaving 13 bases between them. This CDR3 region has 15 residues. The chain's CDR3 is CASSSGRDNTDTQYF. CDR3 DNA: TGTGCCAGCAGCTCAGGGCGGGATAACACAGATACGCAGTATTTT.

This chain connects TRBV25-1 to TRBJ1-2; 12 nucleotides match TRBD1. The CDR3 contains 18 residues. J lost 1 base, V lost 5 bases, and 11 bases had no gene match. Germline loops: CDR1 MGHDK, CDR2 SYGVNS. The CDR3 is CASSPLGQGANSNYGYTF. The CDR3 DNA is TGTGCCAGCAGTCCCCTGGGACAGGGGGCGAATAGTAACTATGGCTACACCTTC.

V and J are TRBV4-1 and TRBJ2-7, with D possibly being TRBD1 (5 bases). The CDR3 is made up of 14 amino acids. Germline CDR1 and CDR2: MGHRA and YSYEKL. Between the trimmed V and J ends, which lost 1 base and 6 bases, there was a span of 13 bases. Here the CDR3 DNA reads TGCGCCAGCAGCCAAGTAGGGTCTGGGGCCGAGCAGTACTTC. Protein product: CASSQVGSGAEQYF.

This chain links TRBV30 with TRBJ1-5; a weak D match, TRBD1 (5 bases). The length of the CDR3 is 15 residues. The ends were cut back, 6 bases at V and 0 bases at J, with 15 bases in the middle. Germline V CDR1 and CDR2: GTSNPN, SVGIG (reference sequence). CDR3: CACSEGLNSNQPQHF. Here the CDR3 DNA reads TGTGCCTGCTCGGAGGGGCTCAATAGCAATCAGCCCCAGCATTTT. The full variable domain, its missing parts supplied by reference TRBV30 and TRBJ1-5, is SQTIHQWPATLVQPVGSPLSLECTVEGTSNPNLYWYRQAAGRGLQLLFYSVGIGQISSEVPQNLSASRPQDRQFILSSKKLLLSDSGFYLCACSEGLNSNQPQHFGDGTRLSIL.

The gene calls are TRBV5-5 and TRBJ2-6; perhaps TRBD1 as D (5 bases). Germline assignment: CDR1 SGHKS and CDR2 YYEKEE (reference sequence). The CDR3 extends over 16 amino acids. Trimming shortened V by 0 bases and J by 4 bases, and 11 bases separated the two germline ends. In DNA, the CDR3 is TGTGCCAGCAGCTTGGGCAGGGCAAAGGGGGCCAACGTCCTGACTTTC. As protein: CASSLGRAKGANVLTF.

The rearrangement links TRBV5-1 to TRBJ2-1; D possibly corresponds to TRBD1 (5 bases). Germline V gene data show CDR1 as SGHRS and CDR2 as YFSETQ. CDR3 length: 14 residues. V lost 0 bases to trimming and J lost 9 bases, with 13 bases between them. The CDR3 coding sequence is TGCGCCAGCAGCTTGGTTTCAACCCAGGGTGAGCAGTTCTTC. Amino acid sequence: CASSLVSTQGEQFF.

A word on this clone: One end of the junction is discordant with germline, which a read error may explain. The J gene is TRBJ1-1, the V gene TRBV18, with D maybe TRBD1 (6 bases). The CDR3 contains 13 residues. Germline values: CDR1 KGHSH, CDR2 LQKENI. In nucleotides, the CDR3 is TGTGTCAGCCAGGACAGTATGAACACTGAAGCTTTCTTT. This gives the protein CVSQDSMNTEAFF.

CDR3: CASSPFRGDGNTIYF. Here the CDR3 DNA reads TGTGCCAGCTCACCTTTCAGGGGTGATGGAAACACCATATATTTT. This rearrangement joins TRBV18 to TRBJ1-3; the D gene is possibly TRBD1 (6 bases). The V gene lost 3 bases and the J gene lost 3 bases, with 12 bases spanning the gap. The CDR3 sequence is 15 residues long. Germline V gives CDR1 KGHSH, CDR2 LQKENI.

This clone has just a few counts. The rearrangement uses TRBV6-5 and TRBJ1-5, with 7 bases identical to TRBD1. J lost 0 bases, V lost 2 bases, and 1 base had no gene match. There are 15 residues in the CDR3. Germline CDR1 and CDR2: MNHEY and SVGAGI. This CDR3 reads CASSYHRGSNQPQHF. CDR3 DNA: TGTGCCAGCAGTTACCACAGGGGTAGCAATCAGCCCCAGCATTTT.

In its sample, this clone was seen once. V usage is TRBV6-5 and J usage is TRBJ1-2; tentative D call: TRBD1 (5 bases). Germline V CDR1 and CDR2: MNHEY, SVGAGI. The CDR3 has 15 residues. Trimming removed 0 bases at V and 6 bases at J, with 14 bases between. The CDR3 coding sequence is TGTGCCAGCAGTTACTCGAAGGCGCCAGGGAATGGCTACACCTTC. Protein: CASSYSKAPGNGYTF.

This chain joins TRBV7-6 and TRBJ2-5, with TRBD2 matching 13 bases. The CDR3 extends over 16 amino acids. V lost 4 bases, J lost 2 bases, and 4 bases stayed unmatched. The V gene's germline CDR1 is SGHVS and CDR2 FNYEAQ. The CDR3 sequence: CASSSGLAGVQETQYF. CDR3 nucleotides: TGTGCCAGCAGCTCCGGACTAGCGGGAGTGCAAGAGACCCAGTACTTC.

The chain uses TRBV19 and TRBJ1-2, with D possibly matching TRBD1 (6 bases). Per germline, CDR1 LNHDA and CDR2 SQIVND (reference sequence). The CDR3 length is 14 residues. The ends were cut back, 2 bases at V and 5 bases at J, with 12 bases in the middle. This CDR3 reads CASSISRQAYGYTF. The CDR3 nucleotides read TGTGCCAGTAGTATAAGTAGACAGGCGTATGGCTACACCTTC.